These T cell receptor beta chains were read from a single sample in a study of T cells in Graves' hyperthyroidism and ophthalmopathy. Via MiXCR, TCRdb re-called the multiplex PCR reads, giving one row per CDR3 protein. The data hold around 530,000 distinct CDR3 sequences, with 17% observed a single time. Sample: blood. All receptors come from a woman in her late teens or twenties with Graves' ophthalmopathy. The CDR3 runs from the conserved cysteine through the conserved F or W. A D gene is named only where the DNA matches it firmly. Clone size is not always given. Where it is, it says once, few, many or a class for expanded clones.

CDR3 protein	CDR3 DNA	clone size	V gene	J gene	D gene
CASSVVGDRGQNEQFF	TGTGCCAGCAGTGTAGTCGGGGACAGGGGGCAAAATGAGCAGTTCTTC	many	TRBV2	TRBJ2-1	TRBD1
CASSSTSGGGETQYF	TGTGCCAGCAGCTCGACTAGCGGAGGGGGAGAGACCCAGTACTTC	-	TRBV5-4	TRBJ2-5	TRBD2
CASSRGREQDTQYF	TGTGCCAGCAGCCGGGGGCGGGAGCAAGATACGCAGTATTTT	few	TRBV4-2	TRBJ2-3	-
CASSLFTALNSGNTIYF	TGTGCCAGCAGTTTATTTACAGCACTTAACTCAGGAAACACCATATATTTT	few	TRBV28	TRBJ1-3	-
CASSLLPGRGTEAFF	TGTGCCAGCAGTTTACTACCAGGGAGAGGCACTGAAGCTTTCTTT	many	TRBV27	TRBJ1-1	-
CASTPGNGNTEAFF	TGTGCCAGCACCCCGGGGAATGGGAACACTGAAGCTTTCTTT	-	TRBV9	TRBJ1-1	-
CASSFGQGADEQYF	TGTGCCAGCAGTTTCGGACAGGGGGCGGACGAGCAGTACTTC	many	TRBV12-3/TRBV12-4	TRBJ2-7	TRBD1
CASAPMGTSEAFF	TGTGCCAGCGCCCCTATGGGAACGTCTGAAGCTTTCTTT	many	TRBV27	TRBJ1-1	-
CASSLQGRVNTEAFF	TGTGCCAGCAGTTTACAGGGGAGGGTTAATACTGAAGCTTTCTTT	many	TRBV28	TRBJ1-1	-
CAGSLGHGAGYEQYF	TGTGCCGGCAGCTTGGGACATGGGGCTGGGTACGAGCAGTACTTC	-	TRBV5-5	TRBJ2-7	-
CSAEIAQGIQNGYTF	TGCAGTGCTGAGATAGCACAGGGAATTCAAAATGGCTACACCTTC	-	TRBV20-1	TRBJ1-2	-
CASSQDGGFIYEQYF	TGTGCCAGCAGCCAAGATGGGGGGTTTATCTACGAGCAGTACTTC	-	TRBV3-1	TRBJ2-7	-
CASNGGTPTYGYTF	TGTGCCAGCAATGGGGGAACACCCACCTATGGCTACACCTTC	-	TRBV28	TRBJ1-2	-
CASSGEIGSGSSEQFF	TGTGCCAGTAGTGGGGAGATAGGTAGCGGGAGTTCTGAGCAGTTCTTC	few	TRBV19	TRBJ2-1	TRBD2
CASSFRAGGPDTQYF	TGTGCCAGCAGCTTCAGGGCGGGGGGACCAGATACGCAGTATTTT	-	TRBV7-9	TRBJ2-3	TRBD2